This TCR beta chain was sequenced in a study of spatial heterogeneity in lung cancer. About the study: The average appearance count of each unique TCR and UMI combination in raw reads was more than ten.

As for time point: blood at routine non-recurrence follow-up after resection. This clonotype was seen many times. V was trimmed by 5 bases and J by 0 bases, leaving 9 bases between them. From germline, CDR1 is MGHDK and CDR2 SYGVNS. The CDR3 runs 14 residues. One entry per CDR3 protein, called by TCRdb with MiXCR from the 5' RACE reads. Of around 100,000 distinct CDR3 sequences listed, roughly a tenth were seen once; the top ten hold 24%. This receptor was taken from a female donor with early-stage non-small cell lung cancer. The sequencing here drew on PBMCs, taken at follow-up. The chain links TRBV25-1 to TRBJ2-3, with D maybe TRBD1 (6 bases). The chain's CDR3 is CASSRTASTDTQYF. The CDR3 DNA sequence: TGTGCCAGCAGTAGGACAGCCAGCACAGATACGCAGTATTTT.